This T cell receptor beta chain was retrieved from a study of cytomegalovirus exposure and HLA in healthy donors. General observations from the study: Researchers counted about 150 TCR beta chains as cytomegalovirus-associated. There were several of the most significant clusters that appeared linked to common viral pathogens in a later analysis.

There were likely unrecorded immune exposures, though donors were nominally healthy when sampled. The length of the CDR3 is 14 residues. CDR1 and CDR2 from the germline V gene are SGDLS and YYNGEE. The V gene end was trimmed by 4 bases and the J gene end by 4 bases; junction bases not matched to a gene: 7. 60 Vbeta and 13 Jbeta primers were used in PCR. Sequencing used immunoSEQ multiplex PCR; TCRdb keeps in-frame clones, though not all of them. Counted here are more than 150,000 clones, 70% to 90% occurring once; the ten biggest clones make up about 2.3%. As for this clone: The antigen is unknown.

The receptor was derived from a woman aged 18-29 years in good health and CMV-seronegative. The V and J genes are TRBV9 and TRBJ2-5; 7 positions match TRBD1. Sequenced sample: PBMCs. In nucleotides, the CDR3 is TGTGCCAGCAGCCCATTCACAGGGGCAGAGACCCAGTACTTC. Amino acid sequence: CASSPFTGAETQYF. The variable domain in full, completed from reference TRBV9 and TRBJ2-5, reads DSGVTQTPKHLITATGQRVTLRCSPRSGDLSVYWYQQSLDQGLQFLIQYYNGEERAKGNILERFSAQQFPDLHSELNLSSLELGDSALYFCASSPFTGAETQYFGPGTRLLVL.